A selection of T cell receptor beta chains follows, all from one sample in a study of blood T cell repertoires in COVID-19. Profiling relied on immunoSEQ multiplex PCR, and the TCRdb table lists in-frame clones only, not all of them. Of about 180,000 clones listed, 80% to 90% are singletons. Sequencing was done on a sample of peripheral blood. The receptors here all came from a woman between 45 and 60 years old with COVID-19, enrolled during active disease. Both conserved end residues are part of each CDR3. D genes are given only for firm matches. The listing skips clone size in some rows; elsewhere it reads once, few, many or a size class.

d_call j_call v_call clone_size cdr3_aa cdr3_nt
- TRBJ2-5 TRBV15 - CATSRGGTNQETQYF TGTGCCACCAGCAGAGGAGGAACTAACCAAGAGACCCAGTACTTC
TRBD2 TRBJ2-5 TRBV2 - CASSEVGRGGRETQYF TGTGCCAGCAGTGAAGTGGGGCGGGGGGGCCGAGAGACCCAGTACTTC
- TRBJ1-5 TRBV2 - CASSGGANQPQHF TGTGCCAGCAGTGGCGGGGCAAATCAGCCCCAGCATTTT
TRBD1 TRBJ1-2 TRBV28 - CASSLTGRNYGYTF TGTGCCAGCAGTTTGACAGGGAGAAACTATGGCTACACCTTC
TRBD1 TRBJ1-5 TRBV2 few CASRKTQGENGQPQHF TGTGCCAGCAGAAAGACACAGGGGGAAAATGGTCAGCCCCAGCATTTT
- TRBJ2-3 TRBV3-1/TRBV3-2 - CASSPTGGTDTQYF TGTGCCAGCAGCCCCACGGGGGGCACAGATACGCAGTATTTT
- TRBJ2-6 TRBV11-2 - CASSLGQYLGANVLTF TGTGCCAGCAGCTTAGGACAGTACTTGGGGGCCAACGTCCTGACTTTC
- TRBJ2-4 TRBV6-4 - CASSEEATGAKNIQYF TGTGCCAGCAGTGAGGAGGCGACGGGGGCCAAAAACATTCAGTACTTC
TRBD1 TRBJ2-2 TRBV6-5 - CASSYSRTGTGELFF TGTGCCAGCAGTTACTCGAGGACAGGCACCGGGGAGCTGTTTTTT
TRBD1 TRBJ1-2 TRBV3-1/TRBV3-2 - CASSLTGNGYTF TGTGCCAGCAGCTTGACAGGGAATGGCTACACCTTC
- TRBJ1-1 TRBV12-3/TRBV12-4 once CASSLGQLTEAFF TGTGCCAGCAGTTTGGGGCAGCTAACTGAAGCTTTCTTT
TRBD2 TRBJ2-3 TRBV11-2 - CASSSIAGAITDTQYF TGTGCCAGCAGCTCTATAGCGGGGGCAATCACAGATACGCAGTATTTT
- TRBJ2-1 TRBV11-2 - CASSLEAPPNEQFF TGTGCCAGCAGCTTAGAAGCACCACCCAATGAGCAGTTCTTC
- TRBJ1-1 TRBV7-9 - CASSLLLNQDTEAFF TGTGCCAGCAGCCTCTTGTTGAACCAGGACACTGAAGCTTTCTTT
- TRBJ1-2 TRBV11-2 - CASSRNRNYGYTF TGTGCCAGCAGCCGCAACAGGAACTATGGCTACACCTTC
TRBD1 TRBJ1-5 TRBV27 - CASSLGTGSNQPQHF TGTGCCAGCAGTTTGGGGACAGGAAGCAATCAGCCCCAGCATTTT
- TRBJ1-1 TRBV7-2 - CASSFIRGGNTEAFF TGTGCCAGCAGCTTCATCCGGGGGGGTAACACTGAAGCTTTCTTT
TRBD1 TRBJ1-1 TRBV7-3 - CASSPEGAWSTEAFF TGTGCCAGCAGCCCGGAGGGGGCTTGGAGCACTGAAGCTTTCTTT